These 6 T cell receptor beta chains originate from one sample sequenced in a study of cytomegalovirus exposure and HLA in healthy donors. The PCR employed 60 Vbeta primers together with 13 Jbeta primers. The table came from immunoSEQ multiplex PCR; TCRdb's copy has only in-frame clones and leaves some out. The table includes more than 90,000 clones, roughly three quarters detected once. Sequenced sample: PBMCs. The receptor source for this set is a woman aged 60-75 years in good health and CMV-seronegative.

J is TRBJ2-3 and V is TRBV10-3; D is unresolved. V was clipped by 0 bases and J by 3 bases, with 10 bases between them. CDR3 length equals 15 residues. Germline CDR1 ENHRY, CDR2 SYGVKD. The CDR3 DNA reads as TGTGCCATCAGTGAGTCAATAGGAGTAACAGATACGCAGTATTTT. It codes for CAISESIGVTDTQYF.

The rearrangement links TRBV7-8 to TRBJ2-7, with 9 bases lining up with TRBD2. V shed 5 bases and J 5 bases; nucleotides not matched to a gene: 10. The CDR3 is 15 amino acids. Per germline, CDR1 SGHVS and CDR2 FQNEAQ. CDR3 sequence (DNA): TGTGCCAGCAGCCTACTTAGCGGGAGTGAGGACGAGCAGTACTTC. Its protein product is CASSLLSGSEDEQYF.

J is TRBJ1-4 and V is TRBV5-1; 9 bases line up with TRBD1. The V gene end was trimmed by 1 base and the J gene end by 8 bases; junction bases not matched to a gene: 12. Germline V gene lookup returns CDR1 SGHRS and CDR2 YFSETQ. CDR3 length: 17 residues. The CDR3 here is CASSLSTPGQGVEKLFF. DNA of the CDR3: TGCGCCAGCAGCTTGTCTACACCGGGACAGGGAGTAGAAAAACTGTTTTTT.

The rearrangement joins TRBV4-3 to TRBJ2-7; 9 bases are a match to TRBD2. The CDR3 totals 16 residues. The germline V gene has CDR1 LGHNA and CDR2 YSLEER. The J segment lost 0 bases and the V segment lost 3 bases, leaving 6 bases of the junction unmatched. DNA for the CDR3: TGCGCCAGCAGCCAGGAACTAGCGGGCAACTCCTACGAGCAGTACTTC. The encoded protein is CASSQELAGNSYEQYF.

The V gene is TRBV4-3, the J gene TRBJ2-5; 11 bases fit TRBD2. Germline assignment: CDR1 LGHNA and CDR2 YSLEER. The CDR3 is 18 amino acids. Trimming cost V 4 bases and J 3 bases; bases outside gene matches: 13. The CDR3 here is CASSPQAFGTSGKETQYF. In nucleotides, the CDR3 is TGCGCCAGCAGCCCTCAGGCCTTCGGGACTAGCGGTAAAGAGACCCAGTACTTC.

The chain links TRBV5-1 to TRBJ1-1; TRBD1 agrees at 8 bases. Germline-derived CDR1 and CDR2 are SGHRS and YFSETQ. The CDR3 is 14 amino acids. V dropped 0 bases and J dropped 3; count of bases not matched to a gene: 1. CDR3 bases: TGCGCCAGCAGCTTGGGGACAGGGTACACTGAAGCTTTCTTT. This encodes CASSLGTGYTEAFF. Based on the CDR3 plus reference TRBV5-1 and TRBJ1-1, the full variable domain is KAGVTQTPRYLIKTRGQQVTLSCSPISGHRSVSWYQQTPGQGLQFLFEYFSETQRNKGNFPGRFSGRQFSNSRSEMNVSTLELGDSALYLCASSLGTGYTEAFFGQGTRLTVV.